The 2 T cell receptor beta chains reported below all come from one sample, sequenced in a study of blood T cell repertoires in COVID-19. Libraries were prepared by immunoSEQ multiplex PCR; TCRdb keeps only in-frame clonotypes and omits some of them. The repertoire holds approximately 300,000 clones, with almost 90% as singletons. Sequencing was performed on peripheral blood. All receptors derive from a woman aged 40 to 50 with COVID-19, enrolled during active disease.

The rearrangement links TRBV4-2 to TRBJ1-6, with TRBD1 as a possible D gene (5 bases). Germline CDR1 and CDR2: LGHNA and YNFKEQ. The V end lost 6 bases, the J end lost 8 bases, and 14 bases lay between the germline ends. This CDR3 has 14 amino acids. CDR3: CASRSRAPDSPLHF. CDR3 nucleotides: TGTGCCAGCAGAAGCAGGGCCCCGGATTCACCCCTCCACTTT.

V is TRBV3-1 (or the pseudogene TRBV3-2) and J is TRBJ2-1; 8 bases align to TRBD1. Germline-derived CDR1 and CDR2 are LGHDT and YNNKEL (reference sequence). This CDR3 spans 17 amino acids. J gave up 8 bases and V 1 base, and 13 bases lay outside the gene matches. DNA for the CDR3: TGTGCCAGCAGCCAAGGTGGGGTGGACAGGGTTTTCGATGAGCAGTTCTTC. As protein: CASSQGGVDRVFDEQFF.